This T cell receptor beta chain was identified in a study of OX40 agonist ivuxolimab in advanced cancers. The V gene lost 0 bases and the J gene lost 4 bases, with 12 bases spanning the gap. Looked up from germline, CDR1 is MNHEY and CDR2 is SVGAGI. This CDR3 region has 15 residues. People who had autoimmune disease history or systemic immunosuppression were excluded. The investigators sampled blood at baseline, at cycle 4 day 1, and at cycle 7 day 1. Produced via immunoSEQ multiplex PCR; TCRdb's table is partial and in-frame only. This repertoire shows about 150,000 clones, 85% to 95% found once; its top ten account for roughly 1%.

The source material was CD4+ or CD8+ T cells sorted from blood, sampled in a trial of the OX40 agonist ivuxolimab. The genes are TRBV6-5 and TRBJ1-2, with TRBD1 as a possible D gene (5 bases). This sequence originates from an adult with an advanced solid tumor such as melanoma, head and neck, liver or kidney cancer. The CDR3 sequence is CASSYSSGGSYGYTF. The CDR3 coding sequence is TGTGCCAGCAGTTACTCGTCCGGGGGAAGCTATGGCTACACCTTC.